This T cell receptor (beta chain) was found in a study of cytomegalovirus exposure and HLA in healthy donors. Overall study: Counted in an early data release were about 86 million unique TCRs from HLA-typed donors.

PCR employed 60 Vbeta and 13 Jbeta primers. The repertoire was sequenced with immunoSEQ multiplex PCR; TCRdb's copy has only in-frame clones and lacks some. The repertoire holds more than 150,000 clones, around four fifths seen once, with about 0.78% in the top ten. With respect to this clone: Its target is unknown.

The study, taken as a whole, reports: At a 0.05 false discovery rate, a later analysis found approximately 15,000 TCR beta sequences to be associated with HLA alleles.

The sequence was collected from a young woman in good health and CMV-seronegative. Source material: PBMCs.

CDR3 sequence reads: CASSIDPWTGGYEQFF. The CDR3 coding sequence is TGTGCCAGTAGTATAGATCCCTGGACAGGGGGGTATGAGCAGTTCTTC. The chain uses TRBV19 and TRBJ2-1; 10 bases are shared with TRBD1. The CDR3 extends over 16 amino acids. The ends lost 0 bases at V and 8 bases at J; junction bases unmatched: 7. Germline CDR1 LNHDA, CDR2 SQIVND (reference sequence).